This TCR beta chain was obtained from a study of T cells after posttransplantation cyclophosphamide. The table came from immunoSEQ multiplex PCR; TCRdb's copy has only in-frame clones and leaves some out. There are roughly 20,000 clones in the sample; under 99% occur only once, and 0.15% to 0.2% lies in the top ten. Cells defined as naive were viable CD3+CD4+ or CD3+CD8+ and CCR7+CD45RA+CD45RO-CD95-CD27+CD28+. The related graft donor's blood sample was taken on the day of bone marrow donation. Between the trimmed V and J ends, which lost 7 bases and 8 bases, there was a span of 23 bases. The CDR3 length is 15 residues. Germline V gene sequence: CDR1 SNHLY, CDR2 FYNNEI. Points on this clone: The antigen is unknown.

Study-level results: After PTCy, TRB diversity resembled that of CNI/methotrexate controls. Skin or GI-infiltrating T cells shared few TRB sequences with blood. Later blood repertoires were often dominated by clones from the donor CD8+ memory compartment.

The rearrangement uses TRBV2 and TRBJ1-2, with D maybe TRBD1 (5 bases). The sample comprised naive CD4+ T cells sorted from PBMCs. This TCR derives from a man aged 35 to 55 in good health, CMV-negative, and a related stem cell transplant donor. The CDR3 DNA reads as TGTGCCAGCAACACCTTCGTGGGGGGAAATGTGGGCTACACCTTC. Its translation is CASNTFVGGNVGYTF. The whole variable domain, remainder taken from reference TRBV2 and TRBJ1-2, is EPEVTQTPSHQVTQMGQEVILRCVPISNHLYFYWYRQILGQKVEFLVSFYNNEISEKSEIFDDQFSVERPDGSNFTLKIRSTKLEDSAMYFCASNTFVGGNVGYTFGSGTRLTVV.